The rows below give T cell receptor beta chains drawn from one sample of a study of response to subunit inactivated influenza vaccine. TCRdb reprocessed the RT-PCR reads with MiXCR, giving one entry per CDR3 protein. This table has 200,000 to 250,000 distinct CDR3 sequences, approximately 12% appearing once. This material consisted of non-naive T cells sorted from PBMCs, taken approximately 15 days before vaccination. The receptor set was obtained from a man aged 45-60 years who received an inactivated influenza vaccine. Each CDR3 is given with its conserved first and last residue. Fields, in order: D gene, J gene, CDR3 length, clone size, V gene, CDR3 DNA, CDR3 protein. A D gene is named only where the DNA matches it firmly. Clone size is shown for a subset of rows, as once, few, many or a class of expanded clone.

NA | TRBJ2-7 | 11 | many | TRBV29-1 | TGCAGCGTTGTAACGGGGACCGAGCAGTACTTC | CSVVTGTEQYF
NA | TRBJ2-1 | 11 | many | TRBV27 | TGTGCCAGCAGTTTACTGAATGAGCAGTTCTTC | CASSLLNEQFF
NA | TRBJ2-1 | 15 | NA | TRBV7-2 | TGTGCCAGCAGCTTAGTCCAGGCCTTCTACAATGAGCAGTTCTTC | CASSLVQAFYNEQFF
TRBD1 | TRBJ2-3 | 14 | NA | TRBV7-3 | TGTGCCAGCAGCTTAGACAGGGACACAGATACGCAGTATTTT | CASSLDRDTDTQYF
NA | TRBJ1-3 | 15 | few | TRBV7-8 | TGTGCCAGCAGCACCGTAAGCCGCTCTGGAAACACCATATATTTT | CASSTVSRSGNTIYF
NA | TRBJ1-1 | 13 | many | TRBV5-1 | TGCGCCAGCAGCGGGACCGTGAACACTGAAGCTTTCTTT | CASSGTVNTEAFF
NA | TRBJ2-7 | 16 | NA | TRBV7-8 | TGTGCCAGCAGCAACCGCCGAGGGCCTACCTCCTACGAGCAGTACTTC | CASSNRRGPTSYEQYF
TRBD1 | TRBJ2-1 | 15 | few | TRBV5-1 | TGCGCCAGCAGCTTACAGGGGACGTTATACAATGAGCAGTTCTTC | CASSLQGTLYNEQFF
NA | TRBJ1-5 | 14 | many | TRBV28 | TGTGCCAGCCACGGATATACAAACAATCAGCCCCAGCATTTT | CASHGYTNNQPQHF
TRBD1 | TRBJ2-5 | 15 | NA | TRBV7-9 | TGTGCCAGCAGCACCGGGACAGCTGTACAAGAGACCCAGTACTTC | CASSTGTAVQETQYF
NA | TRBJ1-2 | 13 | few | TRBV7-2 | TGTGCCAGCAGCTTAGACAGAGCCCGGGGCTACACCTTC | CASSLDRARGYTF
TRBD1 | TRBJ2-2 | 16 | NA | TRBV11-2 | TGTGCCAGCAGCTTCAGGGGGTCGGGATACGGCGGGGAGCTGTTTTTT | CASSFRGSGYGGELFF
TRBD1 | TRBJ2-1 | 12 | NA | TRBV2 | TGTGCCAGCGGGGACAGGTACAATGAGCAGTTCTTC | CASGDRYNEQFF
TRBD2 | TRBJ2-7 | 14 | few | TRBV7-9 | TGTGCCAGCAGCAAGGGACTACCCTACTGGGAGCAGTACTTC | CASSKGLPYWEQYF
NA | TRBJ2-1 | 14 | many | TRBV29-1 | TGCAGCGTAGAAGGGACATACCCCCCGAATGAGCAGTTCTTC | CSVEGTYPPNEQFF
TRBD2 | TRBJ2-3 | 18 | NA | TRBV6-1 | TGTGCCAGCAGTAAACGACTAGCGGGAGGGTTAAGCACAGATACGCAGTATTTT | CASSKRLAGGLSTDTQYF
NA | TRBJ2-2 | 13 | many | TRBV5-1 | TGCGCCAGCAGCTGGGGTAGGACCGGGGAGCTGTTTTTT | CASSWGRTGELFF
TRBD2 | TRBJ2-5 | 17 | many | TRBV20-1 | TGCAGTGCTAGGCCGGGACTAGCGGGAGGGCCGAGAGGGACCCAGTACTTC | CSARPGLAGGPRGTQYF
TRBD2 | TRBJ2-5 | 14 | few | TRBV20-1 | TGCAGTGCATTAGCGGGGGGGCCAGGAGAGACCCAGTACTTC | CSALAGGPGETQYF
NA | TRBJ2-7 | 17 | NA | TRBV5-1 | TGCGCCAGCAGCTTGGCCCCTGTGGGAATAATCGCCTACGAGCAGTACTTC | CASSLAPVGIIAYEQYF
TRBD1 | TRBJ1-2 | 12 | NA | TRBV20-1 | TGCAGTGCCCACAGGGGAAACTATGGCTACACCTTC | CSAHRGNYGYTF
NA | TRBJ1-5 | 14 | many | TRBV7-2 | TGTGCCAGCAGCTTAGTTCCCTCGCCTCAGCCCCAGCATTTT | CASSLVPSPQPQHF
TRBD2 | TRBJ2-3 | 13 | NA | TRBV6-2/TRBV6-3 | TGTGCCAGCCAGCGGGGGGGCACAGATACGCAGTATTTT | CASQRGGTDTQYF
NA | TRBJ2-2 | 15 | NA | TRBV5-1 | TGCGCCAGCAGCTTGGAGGGCCGATATACCGGGGAGCTGTTTTTT | CASSLEGRYTGELFF
NA | TRBJ1-1 | 14 | few | TRBV6-1 | TGTGCCAGCGACCGCCAGGGGTTGAACACTGAAGCTTTCTTT | CASDRQGLNTEAFF
TRBD1 | TRBJ1-6 | 14 | NA | TRBV3-1 | TGTGCCAGCAGCCCAGGACAGGTTAATTCACCCCTCCACTTT | CASSPGQVNSPLHF
TRBD2 | TRBJ2-1 | 14 | few | TRBV5-1 | TGCGCCAGCACAGACCTTGGGGGGGGAAATGAGCAGTTCTTC | CASTDLGGGNEQFF
NA | TRBJ1-1 | 12 | many | TRBV24-1 | TGTGCAACCAAGGGGCTGAACACTGAAGCTTTCTTT | CATKGLNTEAFF
NA | TRBJ2-3 | 16 | NA | TRBV29-1 | TGCAGCGTTGAAGGTAGGGAGGCCTACGCGTCAGATACGCAGTATTTT | CSVEGREAYASDTQYF
NA | TRBJ1-5 | 14 | many | TRBV12-3/TRBV12-4 | TGTGCCAGCAGCTTAGCAGGGGGCAATCAGCCCCAGCATTTT | CASSLAGGNQPQHF
TRBD2 | TRBJ2-3 | 15 | few | TRBV20-1 | TGCAGTGCGGAAGTATTCGGGGGGGCCCCAGATACGCAGTATTTT | CSAEVFGGAPDTQYF
NA | TRBJ1-5 | 13 | NA | TRBV4-2 | TGTGCCAGCAGCCAAGCCCCGGGGGAGCCCCAGCATTTT | CASSQAPGEPQHF
TRBD1 | TRBJ2-7 | 14 | many | TRBV20-1 | TGCAGTGCTCGGGACAGTTTGGCAGCCTACGAGCAGTACTTC | CSARDSLAAYEQYF
TRBD1 | TRBJ1-6 | 15 | NA | TRBV7-2 | TGTGCCAGCAGGATAGGGACAGAAAATAATTCACCCCTCCACTTT | CASRIGTENNSPLHF
NA | TRBJ1-2 | 15 | few | TRBV2 | TGTGCCAGCAGAGAAAACAGGGCGGTCAACTATGGCTACACCTTC | CASRENRAVNYGYTF
NA | TRBJ2-1 | 13 | NA | TRBV5-6 | TGTGCCAGCAGCTTCGTGGGGAGCGATGAGCAGTTCTTC | CASSFVGSDEQFF
NA | TRBJ1-2 | 14 | many | TRBV20-1 | TGCAGTGCTAGCCCAAACTCCGGGACAACTGGCTACACCTTC | CSASPNSGTTGYTF
NA | TRBJ2-2 | 16 | NA | TRBV10-3 | TGTGCCATCAGTGAGTCGGGTTCCGGGAACACCGGGGAGCTGTTTTTT | CAISESGSGNTGELFF
TRBD2 | TRBJ2-5 | 14 | few | TRBV29-1 | TGCAGCGTTGGGCTAGCGGGAATCCAAGAGACCCAGTACTTC | CSVGLAGIQETQYF
NA | TRBJ2-3 | 14 | few | TRBV18 | TGTGCCAGCTCACCAATGGCAGCGCTAGATACGCAGTATTTT | CASSPMAALDTQYF
TRBD2 | TRBJ2-2 | 14 | many | TRBV5-1 | TGCGCCAGCAGCCATGGGGGGGACACCGGGGAGCTGTTTTTT | CASSHGGDTGELFF
NA | TRBJ1-2 | 14 | NA | TRBV5-1 | TGCGCCAGCAGCTTGGAGAGTCCCAACTATGGCTACACCTTC | CASSLESPNYGYTF